This note documents a single T cell receptor (beta chain) sequence. As yet, its antigen is unknown. The sample belongs to a study of cytomegalovirus exposure and HLA in healthy donors. Findings and limits, study-wide: Presence/absence analyses assumed roughly uniform sequencing depth across donors. HLA-A and HLA-B allele assignments for most subjects were reportedly predicted accurately using TCR beta sequences.

In the PCR, 60 Vbeta and 13 Jbeta primers were used. Method: immunoSEQ multiplex PCR; TCRdb's copy keeps in-frame clones and lacks some. The sample lists 100,000 to 150,000 clones; approximately 71% were seen once. It was healthy bone marrow donors who served as donors. J was trimmed by 5 bases and V by 5 bases; bases with no gene match: 8. The CDR3 length is 15 residues. Germline CDR1 is SGHNT and CDR2 is YENEEA. The sequence was obtained from a woman aged 50 to 65 in good health and CMV-seronegative. The genes are TRBV11-3 and TRBJ2-2, with 7 positions matching TRBD2. The sample taken for sequencing was PBMCs. CDR3 amino acids: CASSGGESPTGELFF. CDR3 bases: TGTGCCAGCAGCGGGGGGGAGAGTCCTACCGGGGAGCTGTTTTTT.